The 30 T cell receptor beta chains listed next were all sequenced from one sample in a study of T cells in women clearing cervical HPV infection. The assay was immunoSEQ multiplex PCR, and TCRdb's table has in-frame clones only and misses some. This table holds roughly 35,000 clones. The sample taken for sequencing was blood buffy coat. The receptors were sampled from a woman aged 18 to 75 with a cervical HPV16 infection that either progressed to CIN3+ or cleared (not recorded which).

With respect to this clone: The read falls 3 residues short of the CDR3 end, and the missing part is taken from the germline J gene. The V gene is TRBV11-1, the J gene TRBJ2-6, with unresolved D. This CDR3 region has 15 residues. Germline assignment: CDR1 SGHAT and CDR2 FQDESV (reference sequence). Trimming cost V 5 bases and J 0 bases, with 8 bases left between them. CDR3 amino acids: CASSTPSSGANVLTF. The DNA read from the CDR3 is TGTGCCAGCAGCACACCCTCCTCTGGGGCCAACGTC.

As to this clone: The DNA ends 3 residues before the CDR3 does, and the rest of the CDR3 is filled in from the germline J gene. The chain couples TRBV18 to TRBJ1-2, with D unresolved. The CDR3 is 13 amino acids. Germline V lookup: CDR1 KGHSH, CDR2 LQKENI. This CDR3 reads CASSQLPADTYTF. The DNA read from the CDR3 is TGTGCCAGCTCACAGCTCCCTGCGGATACC.

As regards this clone: With the read ending 3 residues before the CDR3 end, the germline J gene is used to fill in that end. The chain recombines TRBV20-1 with TRBJ2-7, with 13 nucleotides matching TRBD2. V gave up 8 bases and J gave up 5 bases; unmatched junction bases: 3. This CDR3 is built from 12 residues. Germline V CDR1 and CDR2: DFQATT, SNEGSKA (reference sequence). The DNA read from the CDR3 is TGCAGTACCGGGACTAGCGGGAACGAG. It yields the protein CSTGTSGNE. The full-length CDR3 reads as CSTGTSGNEQYF.

For this clone: The read comes to an end 3 residues before the CDR3 does, leaving the germline J gene to fill in the end. This sequence joins TRBV5-5 and TRBJ1-2; D is uncertain. Trimming pared 4 bases from V and 7 bases from J, leaving 8 bases between. Germline CDR1 and CDR2: SGHKS and YYEKEE (reference sequence). The CDR3 sequence is 11 residues long. CDR3 protein: CASSPTSGYTF. Incomplete CDR3 DNA: TGTGCCAGCAGCCCAACCAGTGGC.

About this clone itself: The missing CDR3 end, 3 residues past where the read stops, is filled in from the germline J gene. The rearrangement joins TRBV2 to TRBJ1-5, with D unclear. From germline, CDR1 is SNHLY and CDR2 FYNNEI. CDR3 length: 14 amino acids. V was shortened by 6 bases and J by 4 bases, with 13 bases between the two germline ends. The part of the CDR3 DNA that was read is TGTGCCAGCAGCCCCTCGCCCGCGAATCAGCCC. It codes for CASSPSPANQP. The entire CDR3 protein is CASSPSPANQPQHF.

As regards this clone: The read comes to an end 3 residues before the CDR3 does, leaving the germline J gene to fill in the end. This chain connects TRBV11-1 to TRBJ2-1; D not resolved. CDR3 size: 10 residues. V was shortened by 10 bases and J by 6 bases, with 7 bases between the two germline ends. CDR1 is SGHAT and CDR2 is FQDESV in the germline V gene (reference sequence). The sequenced CDR3 bases are TGTGCCACAGGCACCAATGAG. Encoded protein: CATGTNE. The full CDR3 protein is CATGTNEQFF.

Concerning this clone: The read falls 3 residues short of the CDR3 end, and the missing part is taken from the germline J gene. The rearrangement links TRBV6-4 to TRBJ2-3; D unclear. Germline CDR1 is MRHNA and CDR2 is SNTAGT. V was clipped by 0 bases and J by 4 bases, with 5 bases between them. The CDR3 is 13 residues long. The CDR3 bases that were read are TGTGCCAGCAGTGACTCCTCCTCAGATACG. It encodes CASSDSSSDT. The CDR3 as a whole reads CASSDSSSDTQYF.

In regard to this clone: The DNA ends 3 residues before the CDR3 does, and the rest of the CDR3 is filled in from the germline J gene. V gene TRBV6-1 combines with J gene TRBJ1-1, with TRBD1 identical over 10 bases. The CDR3 extends over 14 amino acids. Germline CDR1 is MNHNS and CDR2 is SASEGT. V dropped 1 base and J dropped 4; count of bases not matched to a gene: 0. The covered CDR3 bases are TGTGCCAGCAGTGAAGGGACAGGGGGCACTGAA. Residues: CASSEGTGGTE. The CDR3 reads in full as CASSEGTGGTEAFF.

In regard to this clone: The read comes to an end 3 residues before the CDR3 does, leaving the germline J gene to fill in the end. This same CDR3 is encoded by further DNA sequences in the sample. The V and J genes are TRBV18 and TRBJ2-1, with 12 bases matching TRBD2. Trimming cost V 0 bases and J 8 bases; bases outside gene matches: 5. Germline V gene data show CDR1 as KGHSH and CDR2 as LQKENI. This CDR3 is built from 16 residues. The part of the CDR3 DNA that was read is TGTGCCAGCTCACCACCGGGCCTAGCGGGGGGGGATGAG. It yields the protein CASSPPGLAGGDE. The CDR3 as a whole reads CASSPPGLAGGDEQFF.

Details on this clone: The read is 3 residues too short to cover the CDR3 end, so that end is filled in from the germline J gene. This chain links TRBV7-3 with TRBJ1-2; D is ambiguous. The CDR3 loop spans 12 amino acids. Germline lookup yields CDR1 SGHTA and CDR2 FQGTGA. CDR3 loop: CASSSGGSGYTF. The CDR3 bases that were read are TGTGCCAGCAGCTCGGGCGGGTCAGGC. The full variable domain, completed using reference TRBV7-3 and TRBJ1-2, is GAGVSQTPSNKVTEKGKYVELRCDPISGHTALYWYRQSLGQGPEFLIYFQGTGAADDSGLPNDRFFAVRPEGSVSTLKIQRTERGDSAVYLCASSSGGSGYTFGSGTRLTVV.

Worth noting for this clone: The CDR3 extends 3 residues past the end of the read, so its final part is completed from the germline J gene. V is TRBV4-1 and J is TRBJ2-3; D is perhaps TRBD1 (5 bases). V shed 0 bases and J shed 2 bases, with 12 bases lying between them. The CDR3 covers 16 residues. Per germline, CDR1 MGHRA and CDR2 YSYEKL. This CDR3 reads CASSQEGTGTTDTQYF. The sequenced part of the CDR3 DNA is TGCGCCAGCAGCCAAGAAGGCACAGGCACCACAGATACG.

The covered CDR3 bases are TGTGCCAGTAGTCTGACAGGGGACAGCAATCAGCCC. Encoded protein: CASSLTGDSNQP. The complete CDR3 sequence is CASSLTGDSNQPQHF. The V gene is TRBV19, the J gene TRBJ1-5; 8 nucleotides align to TRBD1. The read ends 3 residues shy of where the CDR3 ends; the end is completed using the germline J gene. Germline loops: CDR1 LNHDA, CDR2 SQIVND (reference sequence). Trimming cost V 5 bases and J 1 base; bases outside gene matches: 4. This CDR3 spans 15 amino acids.

As for this clone: Read coverage stops 3 residues before the CDR3 terminus; the germline J gene supplies the remainder. J is TRBJ2-1 and V is TRBV10-3, with TRBD2 matching 10 bases. Trimming took 10 bases from V and 8 from J; bases not matched to a gene: 8. The CDR3 covers 13 residues. Germline loops: CDR1 ENHRY, CDR2 SYGVKD. The sequenced part of the CDR3 DNA is TGTGCCACTACTACTCTAGCGGGGGATGAG. It encodes CATTTLAGDE. The whole CDR3 sequence is CATTTLAGDEQFF.

Note on this clone: The read ends 3 residues shy of where the CDR3 ends; the end is completed using the germline J gene. The chain joins TRBV7-2 to TRBJ2-7; 7 nucleotides match TRBD2. Germline values: CDR1 SGHTA, CDR2 FQGNSA. V gave up 4 bases and J gave up 4 bases; unmatched junction bases: 4. The CDR3 sequence is 13 residues long. Here the CDR3 reads CASSSGTKYEQYF. CDR3 bases read: TGTGCCAGCAGCTCCGGGACTAAATACGAG.

Regarding this clone: The DNA ends 3 residues before the CDR3 does, and the rest of the CDR3 is filled in from the germline J gene. The genes are TRBV6-2 or TRBV6-3 and TRBJ1-1; D may be TRBD1 (6 bases). The length of the CDR3 is 12 residues. From germline, CDR1 is MNHEY and CDR2 SVGEGT. The V gene lost 2 bases and the J gene lost 7 bases, with 8 bases spanning the gap. Partial CDR3 DNA: TGTGCCAGCAGTTACGACAGGTATGAA. This codes for CASSYDRYE. The CDR3 in full is CASSYDRYEAFF.

Comments on this clone: Coverage ceases 3 residues before the CDR3 finishes, and the germline J gene fills in the end. Different DNA sequences within this sample yield the same CDR3. The chain is built from TRBV6-4 and TRBJ2-3, with a weak D call TRBD1 (6 bases). The CDR3 length is 15 residues. The germline gives CDR1 MRHNA, CDR2 SNTAGT. V was cut by 6 bases and J by 3 bases, with 16 bases left in between. CDR3 in amino acids: CASSPAIGQTDTQYF. The CDR3 DNA, read in part, is TGTGCCAGCAGCCCCGCCATAGGACAGACAGATACG.

The sequenced part of the CDR3 DNA is TGTGCCAGCACCCGGGGTTATCAAGAGACC. Its protein is CASTRGYQET. In full, the CDR3 reads CASTRGYQETQYF. V is TRBV9 and J is TRBJ2-5; maybe TRBD2 (5 bases). The CDR3 goes on 3 residues after the read ends, and that part is filled in from the germline J gene. In germline, CDR1 is SGDLS, CDR2 YYNGEE. The CDR3 extends over 13 amino acids. The V end was cut by 6 bases, the J end by 2 bases, with 11 bases between.

For this clone: The CDR3 extends 3 residues past the end of the read, so its final part is completed from the germline J gene. Within the sample, other DNA sequences also encode this same CDR3. This chain uses TRBV7-2 with TRBJ1-5, with TRBD1 matching over 7 bases. The CDR3 runs to 14 residues. The ends lost 5 bases at V and 6 bases at J; junction bases unmatched: 7. From germline, CDR1 is SGHTA and CDR2 FQGNSA. The CDR3 here is CASSEGARGQPQHF. The DNA read from the CDR3 is TGTGCCAGCAGCGAGGGGGCGCGAGGTCAGCCC.

About this clone itself: Read sequence stops 3 residues before the CDR3 end, and the germline J gene provides the missing end. The chain couples TRBV7-3 to TRBJ2-5; 7 bases are shared with TRBD1. The ends lost 4 bases at V and 5 bases at J; junction bases unmatched: 10. This CDR3 region has 15 residues. The germline V gene encodes CDR1 SGHTA and CDR2 FQGTGA. The covered CDR3 bases are TGTGCCAGCAGCTCAGGGGGTCTGCATGGGGAGACC. This codes for CASSSGGLHGET. The whole CDR3 is CASSSGGLHGETQYF. Full variable domain (remainder filled in from reference TRBV7-3 and TRBJ2-5): GAGVSQTPSNKVTEKGKYVELRCDPISGHTALYWYRQSLGQGPEFLIYFQGTGAADDSGLPNDRFFAVRPEGSVSTLKIQRTERGDSAVYLCASSSGGLHGETQYFGPGTRLLVL.

On this clone itself: Read sequence stops 3 residues before the CDR3 end, and the germline J gene provides the missing end. The chain employs TRBV19 and TRBJ1-2; TRBD1 matches at 8 bases. There are 15 residues in the CDR3. Germline CDR1 reads LNHDA; CDR2 reads SQIVND (reference sequence). The sequenced CDR3 bases are TGTGCCAGTAGTATTTCCCCAGGGGGCTCCTACGAC. Protein: CASSISPGGSYD. From start to end, the CDR3 is CASSISPGGSYDYTF.

Note on this clone: The read is 3 residues too short to cover the CDR3 end, so that end is filled in from the germline J gene. The chain uses TRBV5-1 and TRBJ2-5, with TRBD1 matching over 9 bases. Germline V gene sequence: CDR1 SGHRS, CDR2 YFSETQ. The CDR3 sequence is 16 residues long. After removal of 0 bases from V and 1 base from J, the junction contained 4 bases not matched to a gene. The part of the CDR3 DNA that was read is TGCGCCAGCAGCTTGGGGGGACAGGGTGGCCAAGAGACC. This sequence encodes CASSLGGQGGQET. The CDR3 in full is CASSLGGQGGQETQYF.

Regarding this clone: With the read ending 3 residues before the CDR3 end, the germline J gene is used to fill in that end. The chain is built from TRBV6-7 and TRBJ1-5; 8 nucleotides line up with TRBD1. Being an ORF, TRBV6-7 has a function that is uncertain. V gave up 6 bases and J gave up 5 bases; unmatched junction bases: 3. This CDR3 region has 13 residues. The CDR3 loop is CASSQTGDQPQHF. The CDR3 DNA, read in part, is TGTGCCAGCAGCCAGACAGGGGATCAGCCC.

Comments on this clone: The CDR3 end falls 3 residues outside the read, so it is completed with the germline J gene. This chain links TRBV5-6 with TRBJ1-2; D uncertain. The V gene's germline CDR1 is SGHDT and CDR2 YYEEEE. Trimming pared 6 bases from V and 0 bases from J, leaving 15 bases between. The CDR3 sequence is 15 residues long. This chain's CDR3 is CASNLLRQPNYGYTF. The sequenced part of the CDR3 DNA is TGTGCCAGCAATCTGCTGCGGCAGCCTAACTATGGC.

To note about this clone: The read ends 3 residues before the CDR3 terminus; that terminus is restored from the germline J gene. The chain links TRBV4-2 to TRBJ1-5; 9 nucleotides agree with TRBD1. CDR1 and CDR2 (germline): LGHNA, YNFKEQ. Unmatched junction bases numbered 3, after V lost 0 bases and J lost 3 bases. The CDR3 loop spans 16 amino acids. CDR3 protein: CASSQEGTGHNQPQHF. CDR3 DNA, as far as it was read: TGTGCCAGCAGCCAAGAAGGGACAGGGCACAATCAGCCC.

Concerning this clone: The observed sequence ends 3 residues before the CDR3 terminus, with the missing tail filled in from the germline J gene. This chain links TRBV27 with TRBJ2-5, with D possibly matching TRBD2 (6 bases). The CDR3 is 16 amino acids. Trimming cost V 2 bases and J 2 bases, with 15 bases left between them. The germline V gene has CDR1 MNHEY and CDR2 SMNVEV (reference sequence). CDR3 loop: CASSLRSGTGQETQYF. The part of the CDR3 DNA that was read is TGTGCCAGCAGTTTAAGATCCGGGACTGGACAAGAGACC.

A note on this clone: A read error may produce the germline difference seen at one junction end. Read sequence stops 3 residues before the CDR3 end, and the germline J gene provides the missing end. The rearrangement links TRBV4-2 to TRBJ2-1, with 9 bases matching TRBD1. Germline V gene data show CDR1 as LGHNA and CDR2 as YNFKEQ. CDR3 size: 15 residues. The CDR3 loop is CASSFGTGSINEQFF. The covered CDR3 bases are TGCGCCAGCAGCTTTGGGACAGGGTCGATCAATGAG.

Details on this clone: An end of the junction does not agree with germline; a read error may underlie this. Sequencing ends 3 residues short of the CDR3 end; the germline J gene provides the rest. This sequence joins TRBV4-2 and TRBJ2-7; TRBD2 is a possible D gene (5 bases). This CDR3 has 14 residues. Germline loops: CDR1 LGHNA, CDR2 YNFKEQ. Incomplete CDR3 DNA: TGCGCCAGCAGCCAAGAGGCGGGTAACCACGAG. Protein product: CASSQEAGNHE. In full, the CDR3 is CASSQEAGNHEQYF.

Remarks on this clone: With the read ending 3 residues before the CDR3 end, the germline J gene is used to fill in that end. The rearrangement uses TRBV13 and TRBJ2-1; 10 bases map to TRBD2. V was pared by 5 bases and J by 4 bases, with 5 bases of the junction left unmatched. This CDR3 contains 15 residues. CDR1 is PRHDT, CDR2 FYEKMQ, per germline (reference sequence). Incomplete CDR3 DNA: TGTGCCAGCAGCCCAGAGCGGGGGGGATACAATGAG. This codes for CASSPERGGYNE. The complete CDR3 protein is CASSPERGGYNEQFF.

A word on this clone: The read terminates 3 residues before the CDR3 end, so the remaining end is supplied by the germline J gene. The J gene is TRBJ1-2, the V gene TRBV10-3; D unresolved. Germline CDR1 is ENHRY and CDR2 is SYGVKD. The CDR3 sequence is 13 residues long. V lost 2 bases to trimming and J lost 5 bases, with 9 bases between them. The CDR3 reads CAISEMGDYGYTF. CDR3 DNA (partial): TGTGCCATCAGTGAGATGGGCGATTATGGC.

A note on this clone: From the germline J gene comes the end of the CDR3, since the read stops 3 residues before it. This chain joins TRBV28 and TRBJ2-7, with D tentatively TRBD1 (7 bases). CDR1 is MDHEN and CDR2 is SYDVKM in the germline V gene. Trimming took 2 bases from V and 3 from J, leaving 11 bases between them. The CDR3 extends over 14 amino acids. CDR3 bases read: TGTGCCAGCAGTTTAGGCGGGACAGACTACGAG. Amino acid sequence: CASSLGGTDYE. The CDR3 in full is CASSLGGTDYEQYF.